One sample yielded the 16 T cell receptor beta chains listed below, sequenced in a study of shared clonotypes between healthy human individuals (dated by TCRdb to about 2020). The library was prepared using the immunoSEQ multiplex PCR assay. TCRdb took over this immuneACCESS table, retaining in-frame rearrangements with V and J assigned. Such tables are incomplete; in checked studies, under half of the missing clones stem from an unresolved V gene, and the remainder is unexplained. In this sample the table shows about 1 million clones, more than 60% of which occur a single time. Of the sample, about 1.5% falls within the top ten clones. Sequencing used memory CD4+ T cells sorted from blood. The cell subset or site label, as the study defines it: CD45RA-negative fraction. These receptors were obtained from a man younger than 35 in good health.

Regarding this clone: Other DNA sequences in this specimen translate into the identical CDR3. The chain is built from TRBV10-3 and TRBJ2-3, with D possibly being TRBD2 (5 bases). The CDR3 runs to 13 residues. CDR1 is ENHRY, CDR2 SYGVKD, per germline. V lost 4 bases and J 0 bases, leaving 5 bases between the germline ends. The CDR3 sequence: CAISGGSTDTQYF. The CDR3 DNA reads TGTGCCATCAGTGGCGGGAGCACAGATACGCAGTATTTT.

The chain couples TRBV5-1 to TRBJ1-4; D unclear. Germline V lookup: CDR1 SGHRS, CDR2 YFSETQ. This CDR3 has 15 amino acids. V lost 1 base, J lost 4 bases, and 11 bases lay in between. CDR3 protein: CASSLMSIYNEKLFF. The CDR3 nucleotides read TGCGCCAGCAGCTTGATGTCGATTTATAATGAAAAACTGTTTTTT.

The chain employs TRBV19 and TRBJ1-3; no definite D call. In germline, CDR1 is LNHDA, CDR2 SQIVND (reference sequence). The CDR3 consists of 15 residues. Trimming took 6 bases from V and 4 from J, leaving 16 bases between them. The CDR3 sequence is CASRDTPGVGNTIYF. CDR3 bases: TGTGCCAGTAGAGATACTCCCGGGGTCGGAAACACCATATATTTT. The complete variable domain, with remaining parts taken from reference TRBV19 and TRBJ1-3, reads DGGITQSPKYLFRKEGQNVTLSCEQNLNHDAMYWYRQDPGQGLRLIYYSQIVNDFQKGDIAEGYSVSREKKESFPLTVTSAQKNPTAFYLCASRDTPGVGNTIYFGEGSWLTVV.

The CDR3 sequence is CSVEGQASSYNEQFF. The CDR3 coding sequence is TGCAGCGTCGAGGGACAGGCCAGCTCCTACAATGAGCAGTTCTTC. The J gene is TRBJ2-1, the V gene TRBV29-1; 8 bases match TRBD1. The CDR3 sequence is 15 residues long. V trimming: 6 bases; J trimming: 0 bases; junction bases outside the gene matches: 7. Germline V gene lookup returns CDR1 SQVTM and CDR2 ANQGSEA.

The chain has TRBV2 and TRBJ2-3; D is unclear. CDR1 SNHLY and CDR2 FYNNEI come from the germline V gene. This CDR3 is built from 11 residues. The V end lost 8 bases, the J end lost 2 bases, and 5 bases lay between the germline ends. CDR3 nucleotides: TGTGCCAGCGGTTCCACAGATACGCAGTATTTT. Protein: CASGSTDTQYF.

This clone was observed at least ten times. This sequence joins TRBV25-1 and TRBJ2-3, with 13 bases fitting TRBD2. Trimming cost V 3 bases and J 6 bases; bases outside gene matches: 6. The germline V gene has CDR1 MGHDK and CDR2 SYGVNS. The CDR3 has 16 amino acids. The CDR3 DNA reads TGTGCCAGCAGTGACTGGACTAGCGGGAGAATCGATACGCAGTATTTT. Translation: CASSDWTSGRIDTQYF.

This chain connects TRBV4-1 to TRBJ2-7, with 8 bases lining up with TRBD2. CDR3 length equals 15 residues. The V gene's germline CDR1 is MGHRA and CDR2 YSYEKL. J was trimmed by 3 bases and V by 2 bases; bases with no gene match: 6. The CDR3 region is CASSQRIGGDYEQYF. CDR3 DNA: TGCGCCAGCAGCCAAAGAATCGGGGGGGACTACGAGCAGTACTTC.

The V gene is TRBV30, the J gene TRBJ2-1, with D perhaps being TRBD1 or TRBD2 (6 bases each). Trimming stripped 4 bases from V and 0 bases from J, with 10 bases between. Germline V gene data show CDR1 as GTSNPN and CDR2 as SVGIG (reference sequence). This CDR3 is 14 amino acids long. CDR3 sequence: CAWMRDNSYNEQFF. The CDR3 DNA follows: TGTGCCTGGATGCGGGACAACTCCTACAATGAGCAGTTCTTC.

This clone showed up just a few times. This sequence joins TRBV5-4 and TRBJ1-2, with TRBD1 as a possible D gene (6 bases). Germline assignment: CDR1 SGHNT and CDR2 YYREEE (reference sequence). V lost 0 bases, J lost 4 bases, and 10 bases lay in between. The length of the CDR3 is 14 residues. CDR3 nucleotides: TGTGCCAGCAGCTTGGTTGGACAGTTCTATGGCTACACCTTC. Amino acid sequence: CASSLVGQFYGYTF.

The V call is TRBV14, the J call TRBJ1-2; unclear D gene. This CDR3 is 12 amino acids long. The V end lost 4 bases, the J end lost 5 bases, and 8 bases lay between the germline ends. Germline loops: CDR1 SGHDN, CDR2 FVKESK. CDR3 in amino acids: CASSLQGYGYTF. CDR3 bases: TGTGCCAGCAGCCTACAAGGGTATGGCTACACCTTC.

The chain links TRBV5-1 to TRBJ2-5; D not resolved. This CDR3 has 13 residues. The germline V gene has CDR1 SGHRS and CDR2 YFSETQ. V lost 4 bases and J 2 bases, leaving 9 bases between the germline ends. The CDR3 loop is CASSTTPQETQYF. The DNA of the CDR3 is TGCGCCAGCAGCACGACACCACAAGAGACCCAGTACTTC.

This clone showed up many times. The chain employs TRBV18 and TRBJ2-4, with D possibly matching TRBD2 (5 bases). Germline lookup yields CDR1 KGHSH and CDR2 LQKENI. V was clipped by 1 base and J by 3 bases, with 13 bases between them. The CDR3 has 16 residues. The DNA of the CDR3 is TGTGCCAGCTCACCACGAGGGTTTGCGGGCAAAAACATTCAGTACTTC. Translating gives CASSPRGFAGKNIQYF.

This clone has only one observation. The chain links TRBV5-1 to TRBJ1-2; TRBD1 agrees at 7 bases. Germline values: CDR1 SGHRS, CDR2 YFSETQ. V shed 0 bases and J 1 base; nucleotides not matched to a gene: 3. This CDR3 is 15 amino acids long. CDR3 sequence (DNA): TGCGCCAGCAGCTTGGCGGGACAGAATAACTATGGCTACACCTTC. This encodes CASSLAGQNNYGYTF.

This clone was seen once. The rearrangement uses TRBV5-6 and TRBJ2-7; 7 bases are a match to TRBD1. Germline lookup yields CDR1 SGHDT and CDR2 YYEEEE. V gave up 1 base and J gave up 4 bases; unmatched junction bases: 11. The CDR3 covers 16 residues. CDR3 nucleotide sequence: TGTGCCAGCAGCTTGATTCAGCGAGGGGGCCGGTACGAGCAGTACTTC. This sequence encodes CASSLIQRGGRYEQYF.

CDR3 protein: CASSSPTGSGSQPQHF. The CDR3 DNA reads as TGTGCCAGCAGTTCTCCGACAGGGTCGGGCAGTCAGCCCCAGCATTTT. The genes are TRBV28 and TRBJ1-5, with 7 nucleotides matching TRBD1. After removal of 4 bases from V and 6 bases from J, the junction contained 12 bases not matched to a gene. CDR1 is MDHEN and CDR2 is SYDVKM in the germline V gene. The CDR3 runs 16 residues. Full variable domain (remainder filled in from reference TRBV28 and TRBJ1-5): DVKVTQSSRYLVKRTGEKVFLECVQDMDHENMFWYRQDPGLGLRLIYFSYDVKMKEKGDIPEGYSVSREKKERFSLILESASTNQTSMYLCASSSPTGSGSQPQHFGDGTRLSIL.

Ten or more counts support this clone. V usage is TRBV9 and J usage is TRBJ2-3, with 11 bases that match TRBD2. CDR1 and CDR2 (germline): SGDLS, YYNGEE. Germline trimming cut 3 bases from V and 0 bases from J; bases unmatched to any gene: 3. CDR3 length equals 16 residues. The CDR3 sequence is CASSAGLADSTDTQYF. CDR3 sequence (DNA): TGTGCCAGCAGCGCGGGACTAGCGGATAGCACAGATACGCAGTATTTT.